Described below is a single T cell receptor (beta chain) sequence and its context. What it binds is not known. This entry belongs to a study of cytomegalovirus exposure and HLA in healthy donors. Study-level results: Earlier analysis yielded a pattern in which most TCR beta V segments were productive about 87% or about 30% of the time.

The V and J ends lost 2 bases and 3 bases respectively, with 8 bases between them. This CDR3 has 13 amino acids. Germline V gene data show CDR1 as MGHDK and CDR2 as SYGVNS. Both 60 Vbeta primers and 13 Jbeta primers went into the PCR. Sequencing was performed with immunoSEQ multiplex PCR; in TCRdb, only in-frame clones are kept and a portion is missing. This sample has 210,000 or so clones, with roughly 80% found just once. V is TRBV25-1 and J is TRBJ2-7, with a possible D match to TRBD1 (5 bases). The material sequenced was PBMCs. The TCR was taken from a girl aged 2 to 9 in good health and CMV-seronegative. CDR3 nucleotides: TGTGCCAGCAGTGAACAAGGGGTCTACGAGCAGTACTTC. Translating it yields CASSEQGVYEQYF.